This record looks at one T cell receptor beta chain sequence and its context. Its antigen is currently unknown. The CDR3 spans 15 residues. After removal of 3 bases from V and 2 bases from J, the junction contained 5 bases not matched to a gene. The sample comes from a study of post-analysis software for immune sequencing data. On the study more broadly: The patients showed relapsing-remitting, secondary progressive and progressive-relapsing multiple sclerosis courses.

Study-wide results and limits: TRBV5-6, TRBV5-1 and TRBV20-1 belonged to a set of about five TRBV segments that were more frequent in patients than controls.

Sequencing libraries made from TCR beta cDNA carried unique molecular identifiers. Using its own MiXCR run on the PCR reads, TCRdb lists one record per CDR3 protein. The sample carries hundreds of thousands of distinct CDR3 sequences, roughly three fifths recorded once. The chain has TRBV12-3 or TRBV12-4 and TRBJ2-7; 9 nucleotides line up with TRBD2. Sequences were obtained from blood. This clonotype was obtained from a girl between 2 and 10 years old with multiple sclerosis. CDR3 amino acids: CASSFGLAIAYEQYF. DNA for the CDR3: TGTGCCAGCAGTTTCGGACTAGCGATTGCCTACGAGCAGTACTTC.